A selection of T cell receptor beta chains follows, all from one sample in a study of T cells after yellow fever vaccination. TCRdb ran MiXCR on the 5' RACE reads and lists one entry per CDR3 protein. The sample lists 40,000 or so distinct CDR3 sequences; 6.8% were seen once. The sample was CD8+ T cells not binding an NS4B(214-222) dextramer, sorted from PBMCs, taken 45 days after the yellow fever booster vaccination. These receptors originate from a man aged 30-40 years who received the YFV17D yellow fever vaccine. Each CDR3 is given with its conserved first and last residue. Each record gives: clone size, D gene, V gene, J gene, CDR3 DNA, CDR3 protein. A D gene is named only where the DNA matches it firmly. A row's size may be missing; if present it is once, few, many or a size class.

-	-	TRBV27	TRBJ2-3	TGTGCCAGCAGTTTCGCAGGGGCCACAGATACGCAGTATTTT	CASSFAGATDTQYF
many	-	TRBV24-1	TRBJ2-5	TGTGCCACCAGTGGACCGACCCTGCGGGAGACCCAGTACTTC	CATSGPTLRETQYF
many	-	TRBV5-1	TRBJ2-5	TGCGCCAGCGGGGAAGAGACCCAGTACTTC	CASGEETQYF
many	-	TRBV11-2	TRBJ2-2	TGTGCCAGCAGCTTAGAGTACACCGGGGAGCTGTTTTTT	CASSLEYTGELFF
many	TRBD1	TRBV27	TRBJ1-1	TGTGCCAGCAGCTTAGCAGGGGGCACTGAAGCTTTCTTT	CASSLAGGTEAFF
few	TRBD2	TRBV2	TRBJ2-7	TGTGCCAGGGATGGCGGGAGGACCGGAGCCGAGCAGTACTTC	CARDGGRTGAEQYF
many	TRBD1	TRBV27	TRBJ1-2	TGTGCCAGCAGTCCTGGGACAGGGGGCGGGTATGGCTACACCTTC	CASSPGTGGGYGYTF
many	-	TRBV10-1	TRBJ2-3	TGCGCCAGCAGTGAAATTCTCGATAGCACAGATACGCAGTATTTT	CASSEILDSTDTQYF
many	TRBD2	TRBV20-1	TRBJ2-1	TGCAGTGCGAGGGCAGCGGGGGGTTCCTACAATGAGCAGTTCTTC	CSARAAGGSYNEQFF
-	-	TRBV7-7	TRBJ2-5	TGTGCCAGCAGCCTCCAAGGGAGGAGGGAGACCCAGTACTTC	CASSLQGRRETQYF
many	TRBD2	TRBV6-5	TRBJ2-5	TGTGCCAGCAGTTACGGTCTAGCGGAAGAGACCCAGTACTTC	CASSYGLAEETQYF
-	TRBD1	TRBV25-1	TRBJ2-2	TGTGCCAGCAACGCACTCAGGGGGACCGGGGAGCTGTTTTTT	CASNALRGTGELFF
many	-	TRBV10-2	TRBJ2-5	TGCGCCAGCAGTGTACAGGGAAGTAGGGAGACCCAGTACTTC	CASSVQGSRETQYF
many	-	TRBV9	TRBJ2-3	TGTGCCAGCAGCGGCGATACGCAGTATTTT	CASSGDTQYF